This TCR beta chain was sequenced during a study of vaccination effects on CD4 cells after COVID-19 (dated by TCRdb to between 2021 and 2024). With respect to the entire study: In the ViraFEST assay, PBMC were stimulated with viral peptide pools, and TCR sequencing was then used to find antigen-specific CD4+ T cell clonotypes based on their expansion. Each participant got two doses of an mRNA SARS-CoV-2 vaccine, either BNT162b2 or mRNA-1273. About 2.1 million PBMC per well were cultured in IMDM with about 5% human AB serum, 9 to 10 IU/ml IL-2 and gentamicin, plus 10 ug/ml peptides. SARS-CoV-2 spike-specific CD4+ TCR repertoires were compared before and after mRNA vaccination in COVID-19 convalescent patients and in infection-naive vaccine recipients. Altogether, about 10 COVID-19 convalescent patients and a few SARS-CoV-2-naive healthy vaccine recipients made up the full study. Cultures from other donors in the study were sequenced with the Oncomine TCR Beta short-read assay on an Illumina iSeq 100.

CDR1 and CDR2 are read off the germline V gene as MDHEN and SYDVKM. V is cut by 5 bases and J by 4 bases, and the space between the germline ends is 24 bases. The CDR3 runs 17 amino acids, cysteine and phenylalanine included. CDR3 DNA only is kept here, 51 bases in frame from base 1. After less than eleven days of culture, CD4+ T cells were isolated with the EasySep CD4+ T cell isolation kit. Negative nucleocapsid antibody results before and after vaccination confirmed that the healthy vaccine recipients had no prior SARS-CoV-2 infection. On days 3 and 7, half of the culture medium was replaced with fresh IL-2-containing medium. Each peptide stimulation condition was cultured in triplicate wells unless otherwise noted. Using Ficoll-Paque Plus gradient centrifugation, PBMC were separated from whole blood and then either used fresh or cryopreserved at -140C. Genomic DNA was extracted from cultured CD4+ T cells with the QIAamp micro DNA kit.

Broader findings and caveats from the paper: Both infection-induced and vaccine-induced clones contracted markedly at late post-vaccination timepoints, which is consistent with waning T cell responses. In healthy vaccine recipients, vaccine-induced clones were almost all SARS-CoV-2 mono-reactive, with only 1 of 255 cross-reactive with common cold coronaviruses. Only a small number of convalescent patients were included, and no early post-infection timepoints were available, which limited the study.

Library construction relied on the immunoSEQ multiplex PCR assay. TCR beta CDR3 sequencing was performed on DNA from the cultured, isolated CD4+ T cells. Per the original workflow: Non-productive TCR sequences were removed, reads were trimmed to the CDR3 region, and CDR3s of at least 7 amino acids were retained. The MANAFEST web app was used to identify antigen-specific clonotypes by comparing expansion in peptide wells with expansion in reference cultures. To be called positive, a clone needed expansion at FDR<0.05 compared with the reference and with all other wells, an odds ratio greater than 5, and a frequency greater than 0.1% in two replicate wells. A clonotype was called cross-reactive if it was significantly expanded both in SARS-CoV-2 spike wells and in at least one common cold coronavirus spike condition. CDR3 similarity was assessed by Levenshtein distance using the stringdist R package, and unrooted trees were constructed with ape in R 3.6.1. TCRdb obtained this table from immuneACCESS and retained in-frame rearrangements with V and J assigned. These tables miss some clones; where compared with another copy, unresolved V genes account for less than half of the shortfall, and the remainder is unexplained. For V, J and clone size, that table is used; D and trimming come from the DNA. Present in this sample are some 50,000 clones, about 67% of which were seen just once. Of the sample, 4.5% to 6.5% falls within the top ten clones.

Comments on this clone: Its antigen specificity is not known. Per-nucleotide qualities are absent, and no much larger clonotype sits a single base away.

This clonotype was obtained from a human donor who received a COVID-19 vaccine. Source: CD4+ T cells from PBMCs cultured without peptide, taken before COVID-19 vaccination. The receptor chain draws on TRBV28 and TRBJ2-7; the D gene could be either TRBD1 or TRBD2, each agreeing at 7 bases. The CDR3 protein sequence reads: CASSLAGTAGNRYEQYF. The nucleotide sequence is TGTGCCAGCAGTCTAGCCGGGACAGCGGGGAACAGGTACGAGCAGTACTTC.